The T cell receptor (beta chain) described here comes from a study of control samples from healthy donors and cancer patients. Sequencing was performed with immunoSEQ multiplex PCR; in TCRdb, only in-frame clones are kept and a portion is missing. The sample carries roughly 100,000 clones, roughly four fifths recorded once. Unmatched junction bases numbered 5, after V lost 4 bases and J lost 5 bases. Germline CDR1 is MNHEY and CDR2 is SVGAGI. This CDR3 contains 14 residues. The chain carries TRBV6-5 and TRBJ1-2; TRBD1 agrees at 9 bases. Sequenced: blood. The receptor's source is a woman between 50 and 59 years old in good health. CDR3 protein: CASSSPDRGYGYTF. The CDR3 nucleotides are TGTGCCAGCAGTTCCCCCGACAGGGGGTATGGCTACACCTTC.